This T cell receptor (beta chain) is drawn from a study of lung T cells in sarcoidosis with Löfgren's syndrome. The germline gives CDR1 SGHTA, CDR2 FQGNSA. The CDR3 runs 15 residues. TCRdb ran MiXCR on the reads and lists one entry per CDR3 protein. The sample has about 19,000 distinct CDR3 sequences, roughly a fifth seen once; the top ten hold more than 0.7%. In regard to this clonotype: Since a much larger clone is just one base distant, this may be a read error.

Sequences were obtained from CD4+ T cells from bronchoalveolar lavage. The rearrangement joins TRBV7-2 to TRBJ1-3, with D unresolved. The sequence was obtained from a human donor with sarcoidosis (Löfgren's syndrome or another form), or a control subject (not recorded which). This CDR3 reads CASSLRGSSGDTIYF. In DNA, the CDR3 is TGTGCCAGCAGCTTACGCGGGAGCTCTGGAGACACCATATATTTT.